Included here is one T cell receptor beta chain sequence, with context. The sample comes from a study of TIL therapy for anti-PD-1-resistant metastatic lung cancer. Study information: Patients then received nivolumab; progressors got lymphodepletion, TIL and IL-2.

The CDR3 is made up of 17 amino acids. Sequencing used immunoSEQ v3. The data were produced by immunoSEQ multiplex PCR, yet TCRdb's version contains in-frame clones alone and is incomplete. Here the sample spans 20,000 or so clones, more than 65% being singletons. The time point denotes: pre-treatment sample, taken before nivolumab and TIL therapy. Enrollment ran from late 2017 to early 2020. The V and J genes are TRBV21-1 and TRBJ1-1. TRBV21-1 is a pseudogene locus. This TCR was sampled from a person aged 25-79 years with non-small cell lung cancer. The sequenced sample was blood, obtained at baseline. In nucleotides, the CDR3 is TGTGCCAGCAGCAAAGCCCCTTTCTTGGAGAGGAACACTGAAGCTTTCTTT. The encoded protein is CASSKAPFLERNTEAFF.